In its sample, the clone carrying this T cell receptor beta chain was seen a few times. The target antigen is unknown. Original processing notes: Filtering was not the same, since immunoSEQ gave junction-only sequences without quality scores. The assay was immunoSEQ multiplex PCR, and TCRdb's table has in-frame clones only and misses some. V and J calls and clone size are those listed in that table; D and trimming were worked out from the DNA. The sample has roughly 1 million clones; roughly 80% are singletons. The J segment lost 11 bases and the V segment lost 4 bases, leaving 12 bases of the junction unmatched. In germline, CDR1 is SGHNT, CDR2 YYREEE (reference sequence). The CDR3 loop spans 15 amino acids. Among the donors, all were Caucasian adults who lived in Nashville, Tennessee. This entry is derived from a study of shared clonotypes between healthy human individuals. The study, taken as a whole, reports: Sampling included only blood; tissue repertoires likely differ.

This clonotype was obtained from a man between 18 and 29 years old in good health. The sample consisted of memory CD4+ T cells sorted from blood. The subset: CD45RA-negative fraction. The rearrangement links TRBV5-4 to TRBJ1-6, with 7 bases aligning to TRBD1. This CDR3 reads CASSAGTEPFPPLHF. The CDR3 DNA reads as TGTGCCAGCAGCGCAGGGACAGAACCCTTTCCACCCCTCCACTTT.